This TCR beta chain comes out of a study of blood T cell repertoires in COVID-19. Study-wide background: Both acute and convalescent COVID-19 samples were obtained from the United States, Italy and Spain. PBMCs, B-cell-depleted T cells, or T cells were the source of the cDNA or gDNA that made up the material.

Original data processing: Nucleated cell number was recorded as an estimate derived from reference gene primer amplification. The data were produced by immunoSEQ multiplex PCR, yet TCRdb's version contains in-frame clones alone and is incomplete. V and J calls and clone size are those listed in that table; D and trimming were worked out from the DNA. The table has about 23,000 clones, about 80% seen once; the top ten hold 48%. The V gene's germline CDR1 is LGHDT and CDR2 YNNKEL (reference sequence). The V gene end was trimmed by 4 bases and the J gene end by 3 bases; junction bases not matched to a gene: 8. This CDR3 contains 15 residues.

This receptor was obtained from a man between 65 and 80 years old with acute or convalescent COVID-19. Sequenced input: peripheral blood. This chain connects TRBV3-1 (or the pseudogene TRBV3-2) to TRBJ1-2; TRBD1 matches at 7 bases. The CDR3 DNA sequence: TGTGCCAGCAGCCGACACAGGGGATTCGACTATGGCTACACCTTC. Protein product: CASSRHRGFDYGYTF.